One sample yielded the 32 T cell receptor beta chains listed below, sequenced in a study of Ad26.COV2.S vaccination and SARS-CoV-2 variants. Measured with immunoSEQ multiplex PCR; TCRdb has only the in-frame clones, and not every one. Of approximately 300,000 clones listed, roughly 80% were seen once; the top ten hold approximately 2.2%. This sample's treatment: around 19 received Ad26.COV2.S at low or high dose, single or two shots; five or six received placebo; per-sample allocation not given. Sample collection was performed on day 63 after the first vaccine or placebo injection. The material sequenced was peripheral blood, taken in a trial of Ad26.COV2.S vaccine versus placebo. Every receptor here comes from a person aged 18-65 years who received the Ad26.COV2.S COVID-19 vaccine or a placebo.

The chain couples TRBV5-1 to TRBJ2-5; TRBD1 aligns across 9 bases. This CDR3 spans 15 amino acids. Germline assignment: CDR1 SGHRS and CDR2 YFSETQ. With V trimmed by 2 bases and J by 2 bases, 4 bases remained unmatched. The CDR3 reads CASSFRDREQETQYF. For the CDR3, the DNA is TGCGCCAGCAGCTTCCGGGACAGGGAACAAGAGACCCAGTACTTC.

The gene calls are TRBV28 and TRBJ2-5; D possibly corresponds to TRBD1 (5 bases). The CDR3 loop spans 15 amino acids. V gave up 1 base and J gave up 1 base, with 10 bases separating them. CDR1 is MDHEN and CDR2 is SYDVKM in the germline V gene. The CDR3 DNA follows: TGTGCCAGCAGTTTATTGGCAGGGATCCAAGAGACCCAGTACTTC. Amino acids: CASSLLAGIQETQYF.

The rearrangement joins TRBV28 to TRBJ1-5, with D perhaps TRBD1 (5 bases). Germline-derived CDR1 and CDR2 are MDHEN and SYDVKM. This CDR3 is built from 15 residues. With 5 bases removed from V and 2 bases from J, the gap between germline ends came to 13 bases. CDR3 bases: TGTGCCAGCAGTGACCGGGGCCCCGGCAATCAGCCCCAGCATTTT. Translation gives CASSDRGPGNQPQHF.

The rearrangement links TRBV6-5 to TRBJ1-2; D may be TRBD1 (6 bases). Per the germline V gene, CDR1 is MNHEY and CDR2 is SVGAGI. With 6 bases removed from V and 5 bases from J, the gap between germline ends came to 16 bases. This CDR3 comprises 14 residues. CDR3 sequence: CASRQGGVGYGYTF. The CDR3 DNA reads TGTGCCAGCAGACAGGGAGGAGTGGGTTATGGCTACACCTTC.

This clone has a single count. CDR3 DNA: TGTGCCAGCAGCCAAGTGGCAGGGATGAGCTACGAGCAGTACTTC. Protein sequence: CASSQVAGMSYEQYF. The genes are TRBV3-1 (or the pseudogene TRBV3-2) and TRBJ2-7; maybe TRBD1 (5 bases). Germline assignment: CDR1 LGHDT and CDR2 YNNKEL (reference sequence). The V gene lost 1 base and the J gene lost 3 bases, with 13 bases spanning the gap. This CDR3 has 15 residues.

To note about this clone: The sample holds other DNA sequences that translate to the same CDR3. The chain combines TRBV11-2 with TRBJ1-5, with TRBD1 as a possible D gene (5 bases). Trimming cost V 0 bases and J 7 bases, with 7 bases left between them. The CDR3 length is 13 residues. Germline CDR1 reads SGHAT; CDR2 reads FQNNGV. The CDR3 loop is CASSLDRDQPQHF. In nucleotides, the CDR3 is TGTGCCAGCAGCTTAGATCGGGACCAGCCCCAGCATTTT.

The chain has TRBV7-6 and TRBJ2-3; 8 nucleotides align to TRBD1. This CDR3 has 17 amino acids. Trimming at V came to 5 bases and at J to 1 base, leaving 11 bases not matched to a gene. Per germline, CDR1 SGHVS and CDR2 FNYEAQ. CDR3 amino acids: CASSGERDRWGTDTQYF. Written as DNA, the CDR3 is TGTGCCAGCAGCGGCGAAAGGGACAGGTGGGGCACAGATACGCAGTATTTT.

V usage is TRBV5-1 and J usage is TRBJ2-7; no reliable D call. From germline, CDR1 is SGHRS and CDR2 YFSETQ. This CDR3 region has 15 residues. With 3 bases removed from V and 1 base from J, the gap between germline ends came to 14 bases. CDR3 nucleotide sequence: TGCGCCAGCAGCTCCCACACGACACTATCCTACGAGCAGTACTTC. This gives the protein CASSSHTTLSYEQYF.

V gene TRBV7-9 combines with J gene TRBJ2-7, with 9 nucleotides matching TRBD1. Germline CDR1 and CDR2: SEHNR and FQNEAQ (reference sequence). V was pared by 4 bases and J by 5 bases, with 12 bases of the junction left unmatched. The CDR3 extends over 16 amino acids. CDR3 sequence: CASSSTEGQGAHEQYF. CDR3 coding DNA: TGTGCCAGCAGCTCAACCGAGGGACAGGGTGCCCACGAGCAGTACTTC.

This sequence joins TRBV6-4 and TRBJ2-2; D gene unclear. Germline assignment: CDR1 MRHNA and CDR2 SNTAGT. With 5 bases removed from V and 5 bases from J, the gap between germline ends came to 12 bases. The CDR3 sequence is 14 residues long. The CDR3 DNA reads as TGTGCCAGCAGTCTAACGACCGAAACCGGGGAGCTGTTTTTT. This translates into CASSLTTETGELFF.

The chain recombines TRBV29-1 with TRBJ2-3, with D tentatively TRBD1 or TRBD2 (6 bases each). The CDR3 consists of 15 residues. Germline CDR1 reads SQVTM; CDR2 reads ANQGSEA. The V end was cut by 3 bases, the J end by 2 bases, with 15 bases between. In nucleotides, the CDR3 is TGCAGCGTTGAGGGGGCGGCGGGGACCACAGATACGCAGTATTTT. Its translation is CSVEGAAGTTDTQYF.

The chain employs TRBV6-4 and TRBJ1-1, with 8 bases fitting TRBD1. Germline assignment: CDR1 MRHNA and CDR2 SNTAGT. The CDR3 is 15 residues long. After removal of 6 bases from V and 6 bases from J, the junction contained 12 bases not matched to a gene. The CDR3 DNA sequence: TGTGCCAGCAGGACTAAAGGACAGGGTAGCGCTGAAGCTTTCTTT. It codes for CASRTKGQGSAEAFF.

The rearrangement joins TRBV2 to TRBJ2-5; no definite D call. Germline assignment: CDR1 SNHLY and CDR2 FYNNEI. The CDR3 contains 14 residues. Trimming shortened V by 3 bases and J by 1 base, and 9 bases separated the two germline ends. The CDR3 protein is CASSDGRLQETQYF. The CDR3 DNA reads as TGTGCCAGCAGTGATGGGCGACTCCAAGAGACCCAGTACTTC.

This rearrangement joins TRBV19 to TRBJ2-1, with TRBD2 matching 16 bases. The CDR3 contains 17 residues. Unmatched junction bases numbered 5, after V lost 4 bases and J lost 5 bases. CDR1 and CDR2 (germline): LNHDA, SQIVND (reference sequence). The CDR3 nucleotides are TGTGCCAGTAGTACGGGACTAGCGGGGGGGAGAGACAATGAGCAGTTCTTC. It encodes CASSTGLAGGRDNEQFF. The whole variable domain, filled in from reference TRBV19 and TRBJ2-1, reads DGGITQSPKYLFRKEGQNVTLSCEQNLNHDAMYWYRQDPGQGLRLIYYSQIVNDFQKGDIAEGYSVSREKKESFPLTVTSAQKNPTAFYLCASSTGLAGGRDNEQFFGPGTRLTVL.

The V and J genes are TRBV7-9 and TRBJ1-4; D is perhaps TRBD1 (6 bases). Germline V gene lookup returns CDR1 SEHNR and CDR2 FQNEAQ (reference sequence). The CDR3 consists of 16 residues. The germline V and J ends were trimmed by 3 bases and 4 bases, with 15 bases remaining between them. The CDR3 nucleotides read TGTGCCAGCAGCTTTTTTAGGACAGCTTTTAATGAAAAACTGTTTTTT. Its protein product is CASSFFRTAFNEKLFF.

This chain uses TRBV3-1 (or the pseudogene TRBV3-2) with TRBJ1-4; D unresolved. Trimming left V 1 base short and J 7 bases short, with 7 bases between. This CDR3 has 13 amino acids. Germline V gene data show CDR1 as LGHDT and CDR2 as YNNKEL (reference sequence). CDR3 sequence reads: CASSQADREKLFF. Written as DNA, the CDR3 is TGTGCCAGCAGCCAAGCAGATCGTGAAAAACTGTTTTTT.

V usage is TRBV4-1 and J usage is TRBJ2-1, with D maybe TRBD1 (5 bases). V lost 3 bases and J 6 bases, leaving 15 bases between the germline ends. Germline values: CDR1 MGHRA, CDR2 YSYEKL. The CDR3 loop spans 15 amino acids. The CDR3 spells CASSQLSGFSNEQFF. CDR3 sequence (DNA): TGCGCCAGCAGCCAGTTATCAGGGTTCAGCAATGAGCAGTTCTTC.

CDR3 bases: TGCGCCAGCAGCACCCGGGGACAGGCCTCAGGGAATTCACCCCTCCACTTT. It specifies CASSTRGQASGNSPLHF. This chain links TRBV5-1 with TRBJ1-6; 8 nucleotides agree with TRBD1. The CDR3 covers 17 residues. Trimming took 4 bases from V and 7 from J; bases not matched to a gene: 13. The germline V gene has CDR1 SGHRS and CDR2 YFSETQ. The variable domain in full, with the rest retrieved from reference TRBV5-1 and TRBJ1-6, is KAGVTQTPRYLIKTRGQQVTLSCSPISGHRSVSWYQQTPGQGLQFLFEYFSETQRNKGNFPGRFSGRQFSNSRSEMNVSTLELGDSALYLCASSTRGQASGNSPLHFGNGTRLTVT.

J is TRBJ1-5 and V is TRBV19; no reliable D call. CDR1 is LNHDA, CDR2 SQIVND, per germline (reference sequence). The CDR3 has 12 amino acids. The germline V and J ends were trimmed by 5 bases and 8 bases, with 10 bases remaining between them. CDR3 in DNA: TGTGCCAGTAGTGACCCTATCAAGCCCCAGCATTTT. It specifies CASSDPIKPQHF.

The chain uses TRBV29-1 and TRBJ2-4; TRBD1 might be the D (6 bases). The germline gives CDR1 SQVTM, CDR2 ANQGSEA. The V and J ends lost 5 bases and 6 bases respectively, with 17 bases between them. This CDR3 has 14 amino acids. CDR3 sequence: CSVYDRTRGNIQYF. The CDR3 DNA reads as TGCAGCGTTTATGACCGGACCAGGGGAAACATTCAGTACTTC.

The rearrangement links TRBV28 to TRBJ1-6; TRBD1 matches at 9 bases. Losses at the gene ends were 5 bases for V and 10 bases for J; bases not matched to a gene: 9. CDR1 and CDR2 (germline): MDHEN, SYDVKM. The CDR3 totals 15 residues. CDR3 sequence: CASSPPGQGGSPLHF. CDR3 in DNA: TGTGCCAGCAGTCCACCGGGACAGGGAGGCTCACCCCTCCACTTT.

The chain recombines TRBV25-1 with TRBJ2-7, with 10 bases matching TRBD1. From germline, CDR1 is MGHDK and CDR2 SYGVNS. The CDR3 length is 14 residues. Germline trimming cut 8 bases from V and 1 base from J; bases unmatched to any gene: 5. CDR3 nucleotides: TGTGCCAGCGGGGGGGGACAGGGGTCCTACGAGCAGTACTTC. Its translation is CASGGGQGSYEQYF.

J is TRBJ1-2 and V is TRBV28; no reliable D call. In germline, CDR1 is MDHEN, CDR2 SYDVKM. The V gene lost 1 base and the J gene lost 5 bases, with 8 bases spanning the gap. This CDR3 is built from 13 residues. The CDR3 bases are TGTGCCAGCAGTTTATTCGGGGAGTATGGCTACACCTTC. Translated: CASSLFGEYGYTF.

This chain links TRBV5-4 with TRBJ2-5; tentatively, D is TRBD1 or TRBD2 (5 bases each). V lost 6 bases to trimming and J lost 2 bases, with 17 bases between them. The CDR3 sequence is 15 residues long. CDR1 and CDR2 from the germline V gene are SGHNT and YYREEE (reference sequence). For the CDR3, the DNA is TGTGCCAGCACTTTTACTTCCGGGGCTCAAGAGACCCAGTACTTC. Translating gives CASTFTSGAQETQYF.

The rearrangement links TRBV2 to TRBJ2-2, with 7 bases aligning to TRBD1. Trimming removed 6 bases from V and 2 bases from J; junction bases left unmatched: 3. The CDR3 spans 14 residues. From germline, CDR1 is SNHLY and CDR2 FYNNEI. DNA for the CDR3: TGTGCCAGCAGGGGACAGATCAACACCGGGGAGCTGTTTTTT. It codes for CASRGQINTGELFF.

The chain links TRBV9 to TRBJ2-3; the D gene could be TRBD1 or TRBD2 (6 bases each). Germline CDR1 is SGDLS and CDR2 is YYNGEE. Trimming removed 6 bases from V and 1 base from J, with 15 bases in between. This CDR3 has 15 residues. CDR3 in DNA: TGTGCCAGCACCTCGGGGGCGACCGGCACAGATACGCAGTATTTT. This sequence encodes CASTSGATGTDTQYF.

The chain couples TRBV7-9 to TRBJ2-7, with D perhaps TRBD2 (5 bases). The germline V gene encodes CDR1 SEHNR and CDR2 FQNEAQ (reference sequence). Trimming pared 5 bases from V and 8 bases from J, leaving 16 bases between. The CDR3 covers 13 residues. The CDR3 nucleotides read TGTGCCAGCAGCCCCCCCCAAAGGAGGCAGCAGTACTTC. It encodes CASSPPQRRQQYF.

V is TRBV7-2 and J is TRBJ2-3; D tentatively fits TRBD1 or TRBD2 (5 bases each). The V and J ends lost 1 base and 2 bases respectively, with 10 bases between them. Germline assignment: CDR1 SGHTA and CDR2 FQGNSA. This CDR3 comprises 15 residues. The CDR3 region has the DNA TGTGCCAGCAGCTTAGAGGGACCCGCCACAGATACGCAGTATTTT. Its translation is CASSLEGPATDTQYF.

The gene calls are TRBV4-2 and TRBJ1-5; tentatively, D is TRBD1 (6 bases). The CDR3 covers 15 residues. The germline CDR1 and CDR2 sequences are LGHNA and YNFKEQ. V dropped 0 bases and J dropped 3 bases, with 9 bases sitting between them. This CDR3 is CASSQEQGYNQPQHF. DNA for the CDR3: TGTGCCAGCAGCCAAGAACAGGGATACAATCAGCCCCAGCATTTT.

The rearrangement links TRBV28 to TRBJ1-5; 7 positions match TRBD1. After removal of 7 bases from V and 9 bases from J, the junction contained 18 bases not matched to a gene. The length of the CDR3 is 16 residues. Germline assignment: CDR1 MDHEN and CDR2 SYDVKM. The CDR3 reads CASTDPAQGGQAPQHF. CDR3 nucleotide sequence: TGTGCCAGCACCGACCCCGCACAGGGAGGACAGGCGCCCCAGCATTTT.

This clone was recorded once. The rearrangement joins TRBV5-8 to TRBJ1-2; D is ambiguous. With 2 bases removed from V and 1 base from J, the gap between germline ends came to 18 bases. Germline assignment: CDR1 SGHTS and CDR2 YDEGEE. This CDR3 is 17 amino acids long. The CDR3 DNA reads TGTGCCAGCAGCTTACTTATTTTCGGAGGGATTAACTATGGCTACACCTTC. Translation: CASSLLIFGGINYGYTF.

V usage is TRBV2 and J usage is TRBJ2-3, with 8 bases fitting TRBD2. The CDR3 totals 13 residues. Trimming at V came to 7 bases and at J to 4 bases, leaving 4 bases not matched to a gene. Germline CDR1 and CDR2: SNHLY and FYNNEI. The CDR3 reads CASTGGAPDTQYF. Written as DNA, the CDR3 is TGTGCCAGCACGGGAGGGGCCCCAGATACGCAGTATTTT.